This is a list of T cell receptor beta chains from one sample in a study of CD8 T cells in Susac syndrome. Using its own MiXCR run on the immunoSEQ multiplex PCR reads, TCRdb lists one record per CDR3 protein. The table includes about 83,000 distinct CDR3 sequences, 90% to 97% detected once. The sequenced sample consisted of CD8+ T cells from PBMCs. These receptors all stem from a human donor with Susac syndrome. The CDR3 runs from the conserved cysteine through the conserved F or W. D genes are given only for firm matches. Clone size is stated in some rows and not others, as once, few, many or a class when expanded.

j_call clone_size v_call d_call cdr3_nt cdr3_aa
TRBJ1-1 . TRBV20-1 . TGCAGTGCTCCATACACTGAAGCTTTCTTT CSAPYTEAFF
TRBJ2-1 . TRBV30 . TGTGCCTGGAGTCCAAAGGCAGGGGTTGAGCAGTTCTTC CAWSPKAGVEQFF
TRBJ2-7 . TRBV19 . TGTGCCAGTAGTGTGGAGAGGGACCGGTCCTACGAGCAGTACTTC CASSVERDRSYEQYF
TRBJ2-1 . TRBV29-1 . TGCAGCGTTGAAGGCCGGGAGCAGTTCTTC CSVEGREQFF
TRBJ1-5 . TRBV20-1 . TGCAGTGCGGGGTGGGCCCCCAATCAGCCCCAGCATTTT CSAGWAPNQPQHF
TRBJ2-3 . TRBV20-1 TRBD2 TGCAGTGCACGACTAGCGGGCATCACAGATACGCAGTATTTT CSARLAGITDTQYF
TRBJ1-2 . TRBV29-1 . TGCAGCGCTGAGGGCAGGGATGGCTACACCTTC CSAEGRDGYTF
TRBJ1-2 . TRBV7-9 TRBD1 TGTGCCAGCAGCTTAACCCCCCGGACAGGTCCAAATGGCTACACCTTC CASSLTPRTGPNGYTF
TRBJ2-1 . TRBV11-2 TRBD2 TGTGCCAGCAGTTCCCGGACTAGCGGGATCTACAATGAGCAGTTCTTC CASSSRTSGIYNEQFF
TRBJ2-7 . TRBV7-8 . TGTGCCAGCAGCCTTGACAGTTCCTACGAGCAGTACTTC CASSLDSSYEQYF
TRBJ2-7 . TRBV24-1 TRBD1 TGTGCCACTCAGGGACAGCAGAATTACGAGCAGTACTTC CATQGQQNYEQYF
TRBJ2-1 . TRBV19 TRBD2 TGTGCCAGTAGTACCGCCGGGACTAGTCGGTTCCGTGAGCAGTTCTTC CASSTAGTSRFREQFF
TRBJ2-2 . TRBV9 . TGTGCCAGCAGCGTGGTAGATAGGGGCACCGGGGAGCTGTTTTTT CASSVVDRGTGELFF
TRBJ2-5 . TRBV5-1 . TGCGCCAGCAGCTTGGTTGTTAGGGACCACCAAGAGACCCAGTACTTC CASSLVVRDHQETQYF
TRBJ2-7 . TRBV11-1 . TGTGCCAGCAGCCCAACTAGCCTTGGCGAGCAGTACTTC CASSPTSLGEQYF
TRBJ2-2 . TRBV6-5 TRBD2 TGTGCCAGCAGTTACCGCGGGAGAGGAGGCACCGGGGAGCTGTTTTTT CASSYRGRGGTGELFF
TRBJ2-3 once TRBV11-2 . TGTGCCAGCAGCTTTCAGCTAGATACGCAGTATTTT CASSFQLDTQYF
TRBJ2-7 . TRBV7-8 TRBD2 TGTGCCACCGATAGCGGGAGAGGGTACGAGCAGTACTTC CATDSGRGYEQYF
TRBJ2-1 . TRBV16 TRBD2 TGTGCCAGCAGCCGACTAGGGACCCTAACTCTAGCGGACAATGAGCAGTTCTTC CASSRLGTLTLADNEQFF
TRBJ1-5 . TRBV28 . TGTGCCAGCAGTTTGGGGGTACTGAATCAGCCCCAGCATTTT CASSLGVLNQPQHF
TRBJ1-2 . TRBV7-2 TRBD1 TGTGCCAGCAGCCGAAGGACAGGGGCAGGTGGCTACACCTTC CASSRRTGAGGYTF
TRBJ1-2 . TRBV28 . TGTGCCAGCAGCGCAGGGCCCGGGAGTACCTTC CASSAGPGSTF
TRBJ2-1 . TRBV20-1 TRBD2 TGCAGTGCTAGAGATCACGCTAGCGGGAGGAATGAGCAGTTCTTC CSARDHASGRNEQFF
TRBJ2-5 . TRBV13 TRBD2 TGTGCCAGCAGCGAGCCTAGCGGGGGAGGAGAGACCCAGTACTTC CASSEPSGGGETQYF
TRBJ2-3 . TRBV29-1 . TGCAGCGCTGAGGCCTGGGAAGCAGTTAACACAGATACGCAGTATTTT CSAEAWEAVNTDTQYF
TRBJ1-1 . TRBV6-5 . TGTGCCAGCAGTCATACAGCTTACACTGAAGCTTTCTTT CASSHTAYTEAFF
TRBJ1-1 . TRBV19 . TGTGCCAGTAGTATCTCGCGGGGGACTGAAGCTTTCTTT CASSISRGTEAFF
TRBJ1-2 . TRBV30 . TGTGCCTGGAGTGGAGACGGAAACTATGGCTACACCTTC CAWSGDGNYGYTF
TRBJ1-2 . TRBV4-3 TRBD1 TGCGCCAGCAGCCAAGAATGGGACAGCGGTAACAACTATGGCTACACCTTC CASSQEWDSGNNYGYTF
TRBJ2-5 . TRBV9 . TGTGCCAGCAGCGTACAAGGGGCACTCGGGGAGACCCAGTACTTC CASSVQGALGETQYF
TRBJ2-3 once TRBV6-6 TRBD2 TGTGCCATGGACACGGGAGGGGACACAGATACGCAGTATTTT CAMDTGGDTDTQYF
TRBJ1-2 . TRBV7-9 . TGTGCCAGCAGCTCAATCCCCCCCGGCTACACCTTC CASSSIPPGYTF
TRBJ2-5 . TRBV4-2 TRBD2 TGTGCCAGCAGCCAAGAGAATAGCGGGGGGGAGACCCAGTACTTC CASSQENSGGETQYF
TRBJ1-1 once TRBV27 . TGTGCCAGCAGCCGAGGAGTCATGAACACTGAAGCTTTCTTT CASSRGVMNTEAFF
TRBJ1-2 . TRBV29-1 TRBD1 TGCAGCGTGCCCCGACAGGGGGCGAGAGGCTACACCTTC CSVPRQGARGYTF
TRBJ2-2 . TRBV6-5 . TGTGCCAGCAGTTACTCGACAGCTTTCACCGGGGAGCTGTTTTTT CASSYSTAFTGELFF
TRBJ2-2 . TRBV11-1 . TGTGCCAGCAGCTTATTGGCCGGGTTCCTGAACACCGGGGAGCTGTTTTTT CASSLLAGFLNTGELFF
TRBJ2-5 . TRBV4-2 . TGTGCCAGCAGCCAAGAAGGCCCTGGGGAGACCCAGTACTTC CASSQEGPGETQYF
TRBJ2-2 . TRBV7-6 . TGTGCCAGCACCCCAAAGGCCACAGCGAACACCGGGGAGCTGTTTTTT CASTPKATANTGELFF
TRBJ1-2 . TRBV29-1 TRBD1 TGCAGCAATCTCCTTCTTGGGACAGGGGTCTATGGCTACACCTTC CSNLLLGTGVYGYTF
TRBJ2-5 . TRBV9 . TGTGCCAGCAGCGCCGGGTCGATCGAAGGAGAGACCCAGTACTTC CASSAGSIEGETQYF
TRBJ2-7 . TRBV20-1 . TGCAGTGCTTCCCCCCGAGGAGGCTACGAGCAGTACTTC CSASPRGGYEQYF
TRBJ1-1 . TRBV12-3/TRBV12-4 TRBD1 TGTGCCAGCAGTTCCGGGACAGGGAGCGAAGCTTTCTTT CASSSGTGSEAFF
TRBJ2-5 . TRBV12-3/TRBV12-4 TRBD1 TGTGCCAGCAGTTCCCGGGACAGGGTGGAGACCCAGTACTTC CASSSRDRVETQYF
TRBJ2-7 . TRBV7-2 . TGTGCCAGCAGCTTGAACCTCTTCGAGCAGTACTTC CASSLNLFEQYF
TRBJ2-3 . TRBV29-1 TRBD2 TGCAGCGTTGAGGGGGGGACCACAGATACGCAGTATTTT CSVEGGTTDTQYF
TRBJ2-7 . TRBV20-1 . TGCAGTGCTTACGGCGTAACGATCAGCTCCTACGAGCAGTACTTC CSAYGVTISSYEQYF
TRBJ2-1 once TRBV7-9 . TGTGCCAGCAGCTTAGCCCTCTACAATGAGCAGTTCTTC CASSLALYNEQFF
TRBJ1-6 . TRBV5-1 . TGCGCCAGCAGCTTGGCCCAGCCTGGGGATTCACCTCTCCACTTT CASSLAQPGDSPLHF
TRBJ2-3 . TRBV28 . TGTGCCAGCAGCATCGAATGGGATACGCAGTATTTT CASSIEWDTQYF
TRBJ1-5 . TRBV15 TRBD1 TGTGCCACCAGCAGGACAGGGGGGAGTCAGCCCCAGCATTTT CATSRTGGSQPQHF
TRBJ2-7 . TRBV5-6 . TGTGCCAGCAGCCCGGACCCGATACAGGTTTACGAGCAGTACTTC CASSPDPIQVYEQYF
TRBJ2-1 . TRBV11-2 . TGTGCCATCAATGGTCGAGGGGTTAATGAGCAGTTCTTC CAINGRGVNEQFF